These T cell receptor beta chains were read from a single sample in a study of T-cell reconstitution after alpha-beta-depleted transplantation in children. TCRdb called the PCR reads again in MiXCR, with one record for every CDR3 protein. The data contain about 370,000 distinct CDR3 sequences, around 21% of them seen just once; the ten biggest clones take up over 3.5%. This specimen consisted of PBMCs from the stem cell graft donor, obtained from the stem cell graft. Every receptor here comes from a human donor who donated a stem cell graft to a child with acute myeloid leukemia. CDR3s include the opening cysteine and the closing phenylalanine or tryptophan. A D gene is named only where the DNA matches it firmly. The size of a clone is reported for some rows only, either as once, few or many, or as a class for expanded clones.

length: 16; J: TRBJ2-1; D: NA; V: TRBV19; size: many; CDR3: CASSIAGKGAYNEQFF; DNA: TGTGCCAGTAGTATCGCGGGGAAGGGGGCCTACAATGAGCAGTTCTTC
length: 15; J: TRBJ2-1; D: TRBD1; V: TRBV5-1; size: NA; CDR3: CASSLGGQNYNEQFF; DNA: TGCGCCAGCAGCTTGGGGGGACAGAACTACAATGAGCAGTTCTTC
length: 17; J: TRBJ2-7; D: TRBD1; V: TRBV10-3; size: NA; CDR3: CAISESHWDRGTYEQYF; DNA: TGTGCCATCAGTGAGTCCCATTGGGACAGGGGAACCTACGAGCAGTACTTC
length: 14; J: TRBJ2-7; D: TRBD1; V: TRBV7-7; size: few; CDR3: CASSSRQGSDEQYF; DNA: TGTGCCAGCAGCTCCAGACAGGGCTCGGACGAGCAGTACTTC
length: 14; J: TRBJ2-1; D: NA; V: TRBV9; size: NA; CDR3: CASSVGVFYNEQFF; DNA: TGTGCCAGCAGCGTAGGGGTCTTCTACAATGAGCAGTTCTTC
length: 13; J: TRBJ2-1; D: NA; V: TRBV18; size: NA; CDR3: CASSPPTSDEQFF; DNA: TGTGCCAGCTCACCACCAACTTCGGATGAGCAGTTCTTC
length: 14; J: TRBJ2-7; D: TRBD2; V: TRBV20-1; size: many; CDR3: CSARLAGKDYEQYF; DNA: TGCAGTGCTAGATTAGCGGGAAAGGACTACGAGCAGTACTTC
length: 16; J: TRBJ1-1; D: NA; V: TRBV5-1; size: NA; CDR3: CASSLRAGGDATEAFF; DNA: TGCGCCAGCAGCTTGCGGGCGGGAGGGGATGCGACTGAAGCTTTCTTT
length: 13; J: TRBJ1-1; D: NA; V: TRBV12-3/TRBV12-4; size: few; CDR3: CASSLADKIEAFF; DNA: TGTGCCAGCAGTTTGGCTGATAAGATTGAAGCTTTCTTT
length: 15; J: TRBJ2-7; D: NA; V: TRBV19; size: many; CDR3: CASSMNGRSSYEQYF; DNA: TGTGCCAGTAGTATGAATGGTCGGAGCTCCTACGAGCAGTACTTC
length: 17; J: TRBJ2-4; D: NA; V: TRBV6-5; size: few; CDR3: CASSYSSRDVEPDIQYF; DNA: TGTGCCAGCAGTTACTCATCCCGGGACGTCGAGCCGGACATTCAGTACTTC
length: 13; J: TRBJ2-5; D: TRBD1; V: TRBV6-1; size: many; CDR3: CASSEGQGTAQYF; DNA: TGTGCCAGCAGTGAAGGACAGGGAACGGCCCAGTACTTC